The sequence of this TCR beta chain was determined in a study of CD8 T cells in Susac syndrome. The multiple sclerosis control cohort comprised treatment-naive individuals presenting with stable or active relapsing-remitting disease. The CDR3 consists of 15 residues. Germline V CDR1 and CDR2: MNHEY, SMNVEV (reference sequence). J was trimmed by 7 bases and V by 5 bases; bases with no gene match: 11. When the RNA was reverse transcribed, random hexamers were used with an input of roughly 0.5 to 1 ug. Using its own MiXCR run on the immunoSEQ multiplex PCR reads, TCRdb lists one record per CDR3 protein. The sample shows hundreds of thousands of distinct CDR3 sequences, roughly 85% of them seen only once.

The clonotype comes from a human donor with multiple sclerosis. Sequenced: CD8+ T cells from PBMCs. This sequence joins TRBV27 and TRBJ2-5; TRBD1 aligns across 9 bases. The CDR3 loop is CASSPPGQGRWTQYF. In nucleotides, the CDR3 is TGTGCCAGCAGTCCGCCGGGACAGGGCCGGTGGACCCAGTACTTC.